This T cell receptor (beta chain) stems from a study of glioma-infiltrating T cells. V lost 5 bases to trimming and J lost 4 bases, with 11 bases between them. Germline loops: CDR1 MNHNS, CDR2 SASEGT. The CDR3 has 13 amino acids. TCR alpha and beta CDR3 regions were amplified from RNA using iRepertoire nested multiplex PCR. TCRdb recomputed calls from the multiplex PCR reads with MiXCR, one row per CDR3 protein. In the table there are under 200,000 distinct CDR3 sequences, about 47% of which are singletons. This clonotype showed up many times. Sequencing was performed on glioma tissue, nonneoplastic brain tissue, or PBMCs (not recorded which). The rearrangement joins TRBV6-1 to TRBJ1-1; a weak D match, TRBD1 (5 bases). The receptor was isolated from a human donor with low-grade glioma or glioblastoma, undergoing nonglioma brain surgery, or in good health (not recorded which). In DNA form, the CDR3 reads TGTGCCAGCAGTTATGGGGGGAGCACTGAAGCTTTCTTT. Protein: CASSYGGSTEAFF.